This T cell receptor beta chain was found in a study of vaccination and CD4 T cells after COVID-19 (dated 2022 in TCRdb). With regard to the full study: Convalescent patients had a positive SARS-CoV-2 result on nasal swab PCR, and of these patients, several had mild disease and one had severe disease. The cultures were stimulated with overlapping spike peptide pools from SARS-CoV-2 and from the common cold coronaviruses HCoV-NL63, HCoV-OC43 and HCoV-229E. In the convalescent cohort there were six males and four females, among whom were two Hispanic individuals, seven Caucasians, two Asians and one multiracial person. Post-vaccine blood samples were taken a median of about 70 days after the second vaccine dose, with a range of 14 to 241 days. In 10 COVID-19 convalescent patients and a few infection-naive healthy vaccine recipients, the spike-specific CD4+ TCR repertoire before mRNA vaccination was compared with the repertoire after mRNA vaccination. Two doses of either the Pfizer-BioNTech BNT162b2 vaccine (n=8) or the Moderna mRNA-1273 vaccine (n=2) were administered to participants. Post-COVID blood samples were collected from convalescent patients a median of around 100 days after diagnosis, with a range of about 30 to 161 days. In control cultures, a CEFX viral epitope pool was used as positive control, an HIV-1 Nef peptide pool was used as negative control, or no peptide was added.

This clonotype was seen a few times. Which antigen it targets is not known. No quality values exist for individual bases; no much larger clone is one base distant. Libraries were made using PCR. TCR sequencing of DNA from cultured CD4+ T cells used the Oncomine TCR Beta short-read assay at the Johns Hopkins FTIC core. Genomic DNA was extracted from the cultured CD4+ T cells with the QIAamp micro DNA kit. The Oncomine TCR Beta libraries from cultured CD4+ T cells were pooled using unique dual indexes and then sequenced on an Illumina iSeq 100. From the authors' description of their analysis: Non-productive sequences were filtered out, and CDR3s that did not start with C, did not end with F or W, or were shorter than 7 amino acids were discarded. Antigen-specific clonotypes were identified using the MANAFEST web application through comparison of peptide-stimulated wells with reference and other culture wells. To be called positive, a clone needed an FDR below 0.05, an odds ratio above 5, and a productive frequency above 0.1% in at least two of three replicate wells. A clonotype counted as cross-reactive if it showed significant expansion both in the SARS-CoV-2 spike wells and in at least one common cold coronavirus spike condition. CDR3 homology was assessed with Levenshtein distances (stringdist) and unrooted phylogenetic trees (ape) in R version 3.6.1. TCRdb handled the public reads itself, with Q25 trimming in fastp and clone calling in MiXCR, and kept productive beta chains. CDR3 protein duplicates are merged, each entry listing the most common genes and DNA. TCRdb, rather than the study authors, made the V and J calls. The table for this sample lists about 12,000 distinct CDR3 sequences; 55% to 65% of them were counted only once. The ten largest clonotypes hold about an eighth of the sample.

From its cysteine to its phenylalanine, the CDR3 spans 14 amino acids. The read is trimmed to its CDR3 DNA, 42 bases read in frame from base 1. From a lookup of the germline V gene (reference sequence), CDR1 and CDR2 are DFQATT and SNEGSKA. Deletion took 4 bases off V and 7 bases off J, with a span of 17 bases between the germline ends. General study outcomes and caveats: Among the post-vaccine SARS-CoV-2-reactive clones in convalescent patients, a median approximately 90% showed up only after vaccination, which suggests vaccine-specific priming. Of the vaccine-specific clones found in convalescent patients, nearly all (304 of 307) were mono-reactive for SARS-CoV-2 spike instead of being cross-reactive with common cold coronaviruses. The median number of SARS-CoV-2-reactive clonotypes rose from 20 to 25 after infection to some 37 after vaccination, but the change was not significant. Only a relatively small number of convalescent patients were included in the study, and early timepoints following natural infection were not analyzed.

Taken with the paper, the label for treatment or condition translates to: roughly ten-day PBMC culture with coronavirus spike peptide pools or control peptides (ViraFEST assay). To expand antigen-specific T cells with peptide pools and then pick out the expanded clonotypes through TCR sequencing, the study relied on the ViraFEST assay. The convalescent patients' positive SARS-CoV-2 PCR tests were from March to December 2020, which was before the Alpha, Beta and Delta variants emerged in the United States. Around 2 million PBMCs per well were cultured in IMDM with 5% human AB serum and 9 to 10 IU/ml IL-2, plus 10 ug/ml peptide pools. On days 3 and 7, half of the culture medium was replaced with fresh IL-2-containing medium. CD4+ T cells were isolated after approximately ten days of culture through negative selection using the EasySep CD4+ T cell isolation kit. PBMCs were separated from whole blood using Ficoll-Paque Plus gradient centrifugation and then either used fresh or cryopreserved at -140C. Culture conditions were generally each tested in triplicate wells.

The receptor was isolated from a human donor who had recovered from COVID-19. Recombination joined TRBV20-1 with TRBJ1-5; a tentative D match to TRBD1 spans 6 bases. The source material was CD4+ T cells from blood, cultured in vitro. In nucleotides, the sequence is TGCAGTGCTAAGGAGACAGGTCTCAGGCAGCCCCAGCATTTT. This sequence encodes CSAKETGLRQPQHF.